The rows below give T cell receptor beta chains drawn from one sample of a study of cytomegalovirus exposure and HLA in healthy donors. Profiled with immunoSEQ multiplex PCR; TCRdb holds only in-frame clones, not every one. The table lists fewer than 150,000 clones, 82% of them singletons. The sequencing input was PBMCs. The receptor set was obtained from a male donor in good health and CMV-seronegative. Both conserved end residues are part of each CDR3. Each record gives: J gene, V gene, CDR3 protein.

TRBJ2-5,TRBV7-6,CASSFRGGPQETQYF
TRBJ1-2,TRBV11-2,CASSLVQGDGYTF
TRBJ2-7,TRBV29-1,CSVGQSYEQYF
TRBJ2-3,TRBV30,CAWKVGLAGVVWYPDTQYF
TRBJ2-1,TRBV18,CASSPTGADNEQFF
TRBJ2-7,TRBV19,CASSFVAGALNEQYF
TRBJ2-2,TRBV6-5,CASSYKKAWELFF
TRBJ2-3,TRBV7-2,CASSRPVAADTDTQYF
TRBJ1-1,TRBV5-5,CASSSGWTEAFF
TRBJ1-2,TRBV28,CASSPTRDRWGANYGYTF
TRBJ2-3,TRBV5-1,CASSVGTKGDTQYF
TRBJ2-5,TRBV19,CASSMVQGEETQYF
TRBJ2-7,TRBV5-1,CASSLAAGSSYEQYF
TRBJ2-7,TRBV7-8,CASSLVASGSYEQYF
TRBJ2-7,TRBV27,CASSLGRISYEQYF
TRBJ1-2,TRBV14,CASHETGSYYGYTF
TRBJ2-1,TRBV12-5,CASGLGGGSYNEQFF
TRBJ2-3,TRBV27,CASSLEYRPDTQYF
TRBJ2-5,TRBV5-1,CASSLQPEGQETQYF
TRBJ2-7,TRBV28,CATRRGRAYEQYF
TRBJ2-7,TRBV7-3,CASSLSTGAGREQYF
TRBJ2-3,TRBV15,CATSRERSSADTQYF
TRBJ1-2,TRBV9,CASSADYGQGKSYGYTF
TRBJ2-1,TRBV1,CTSIRERENSYNEQFF
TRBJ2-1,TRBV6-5,CASSYEAVYNEQFF
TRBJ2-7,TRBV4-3,CASSQDSAGESYEQYF
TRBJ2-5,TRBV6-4,CASSVVAGEAETQYF
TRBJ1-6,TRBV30,CAWSLSGQGTSPLHF
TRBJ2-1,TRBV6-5,CATRGGGAYNEQFF
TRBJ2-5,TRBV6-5,CASSWGGIETQYF
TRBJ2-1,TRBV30,CAWTGLAINEQFF
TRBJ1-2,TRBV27,CASSAGGLGYTF